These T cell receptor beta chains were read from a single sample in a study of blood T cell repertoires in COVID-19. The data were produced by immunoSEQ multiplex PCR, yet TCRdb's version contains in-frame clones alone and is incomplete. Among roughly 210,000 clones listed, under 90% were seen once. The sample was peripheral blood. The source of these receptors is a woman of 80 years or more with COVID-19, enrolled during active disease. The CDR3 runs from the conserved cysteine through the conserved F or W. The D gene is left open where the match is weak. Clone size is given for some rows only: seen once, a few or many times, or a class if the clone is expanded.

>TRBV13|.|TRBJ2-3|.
CASSTRGPSTDTQYF
TGTGCCAGCAGTACCAGGGGTCCTAGCACAGATACGCAGTATTTT
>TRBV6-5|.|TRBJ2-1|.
CASSYSGRRGNEQFF
TGTGCCAGCAGTTACTCGGGGAGACGGGGCAATGAGCAGTTCTTC
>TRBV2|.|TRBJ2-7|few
CASKATDSTYEQYF
TGTGCCAGCAAGGCGACAGACTCTACCTACGAGCAGTACTTC
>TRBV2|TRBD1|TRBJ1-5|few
CASSDRTGNNQPQHF
TGTGCCAGCAGTGACAGGACAGGGAACAATCAGCCCCAGCATTTT
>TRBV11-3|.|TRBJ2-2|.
CASSLVAGKNTGELFF
TGTGCCAGCAGCTTGGTGGCAGGGAAGAACACCGGGGAGCTGTTTTTT
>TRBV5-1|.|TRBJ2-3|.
CASSGGTAGTDTQYF
TGCGCCAGCAGCGGCGGGACAGCGGGCACAGATACGCAGTATTTT
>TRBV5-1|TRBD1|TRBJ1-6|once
CASSGGGTGNSPLHF
TGCGCCAGCAGCGGCGGCGGGACAGGGAATTCACCCCTCCACTTT
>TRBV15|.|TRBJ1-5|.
CATSPGQSNQPQHF
TGTGCCACCAGCCCCGGACAGAGCAATCAGCCCCAGCATTTT
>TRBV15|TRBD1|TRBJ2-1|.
CATSSRTGPYNEQFF
TGTGCCACCAGCAGCCGGACAGGGCCCTACAATGAGCAGTTCTTC
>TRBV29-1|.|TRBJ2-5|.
CSVGGFGETQYF
TGCAGCGTTGGTGGGTTCGGGGAGACCCAGTACTTC
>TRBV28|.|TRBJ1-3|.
CASAGSGNTIYF
TGTGCCAGTGCGGGTTCTGGAAACACCATATATTTT
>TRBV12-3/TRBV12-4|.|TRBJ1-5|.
CASTKQLNQPQHF
TGTGCCAGCACCAAACAGCTGAATCAGCCCCAGCATTTT
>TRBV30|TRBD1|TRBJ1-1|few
CAWSNTGGNTEAFF
TGTGCCTGGAGTAATACAGGGGGGAACACTGAAGCTTTCTTT
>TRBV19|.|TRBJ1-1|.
CASSGDKNTEAFF
TGTGCCAGTAGTGGGGACAAGAACACTGAAGCTTTCTTT
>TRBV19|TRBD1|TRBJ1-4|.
CASNDRGTNEKLFF
TGTGCCAGCAACGACAGGGGAACTAATGAAAAACTGTTTTTT
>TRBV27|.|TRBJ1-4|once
CASSFRGGEKLFF
TGTGCCAGCAGTTTTAGGGGAGGGGAAAAACTGTTTTTT
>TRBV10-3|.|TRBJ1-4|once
CATARGGKNEKLFF
TGTGCCACCGCCCGGGGGGGGAAGAACGAAAAACTGTTTTTT
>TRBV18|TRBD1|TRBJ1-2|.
CASSPGQGSLHGYTF
TGTGCCAGCTCACCGGGACAGGGGTCCCTACATGGCTACACCTTC